These 32 T cell receptor beta chains were sequenced from one sample in a study of blood T cell repertoires in COVID-19. Sequencing used immunoSEQ multiplex PCR; TCRdb keeps in-frame clones, though not all of them. The sample gives about 240,000 clones, 82% of which show up once; about an eighth is in the top ten. What was sequenced was peripheral blood. These receptors originate from an older woman with active or convalescent COVID-19.

This clone has only one observation. V gene TRBV14 combines with J gene TRBJ2-7; D unresolved. Trimming left V 5 bases short and J 4 bases short, with 18 bases between. Germline CDR1 is SGHDN and CDR2 is FVKESK. There are 15 residues in the CDR3. In DNA form, the CDR3 reads TGTGCCAGCAGCGCAGTCAGCGCCCCGGTTTACGAGCAGTACTTC. As protein: CASSAVSAPVYEQYF.

This chain joins TRBV19 and TRBJ2-6, with a possible D match to TRBD2 (5 bases). V gave up 3 bases and J gave up 6 bases, with 12 bases separating them. The CDR3 covers 15 residues. CDR1 LNHDA and CDR2 SQIVND come from the germline V gene (reference sequence). DNA of the CDR3: TGTGCCAGTAGTATCGGGATTAAATTGGCCAACGTCCTGACTTTC. Protein sequence: CASSIGIKLANVLTF.

The genes are TRBV15 and TRBJ2-3, with TRBD2 as a possible D gene (6 bases). The germline V gene has CDR1 LNHNV and CDR2 YYDKDF (reference sequence). CDR3 size: 16 residues. The V end lost 0 bases, the J end lost 1 base, and 11 bases lay between the germline ends. The CDR3 bases are TGTGCCACCAGCAGAGATTTGGGCGGGGGCACAGATACGCAGTATTTT. Its translation is CATSRDLGGGTDTQYF.

The chain carries TRBV10-1 and TRBJ1-1, with 7 bases fitting TRBD1. The CDR3 has 11 residues. The germline V gene has CDR1 WNHNN and CDR2 SYGVQD (reference sequence). V was pared by 5 bases and J by 6 bases, with 0 bases of the junction left unmatched. The CDR3 DNA reads TGCGCCAGCAGTCAGGGGGCTGAAGCTTTCTTT. Translating gives CASSQGAEAFF.

The chain uses TRBV3-1 (or the pseudogene TRBV3-2) and TRBJ2-3, with 10 nucleotides matching TRBD1. Germline loops: CDR1 LGHDT, CDR2 YNNKEL (reference sequence). V gave up 4 bases and J gave up 5 bases; unmatched junction bases: 6. The CDR3 spans 15 residues. The CDR3 is CASSRGTGVGDTQYF. The CDR3 coding sequence is TGTGCCAGCAGCCGTGGGACAGGGGTGGGAGATACGCAGTATTTT.

This clone showed up just a few times. Other DNA sequences within the sample encode an identical CDR3. The chain is built from TRBV6-5 and TRBJ2-7, with D possibly being TRBD2 (6 bases). This CDR3 is 14 amino acids long. Germline V gene sequence: CDR1 MNHEY, CDR2 SVGAGI. Trimming took 0 bases from V and 4 from J, leaving 10 bases between them. CDR3 amino acids: CASSYSGTPYEQYF. CDR3 nucleotide sequence: TGTGCCAGCAGTTACTCCGGGACTCCTTACGAGCAGTACTTC.

The V gene is TRBV2, the J gene TRBJ2-7; 13 nucleotides align to TRBD2. This CDR3 is built from 15 residues. Per the germline V gene, CDR1 is SNHLY and CDR2 is FYNNEI. Trimming at V came to 7 bases and at J to 2 bases, leaving 5 bases not matched to a gene. The CDR3 coding sequence is TGTGCCAGCACACTAGCGGGGGGGCCCGCCTACGAGCAGTACTTC. Amino acid sequence: CASTLAGGPAYEQYF.

The genes are TRBV6-1 and TRBJ2-7; no clear D. Trimming cost V 3 bases and J 2 bases, with 8 bases left between them. The germline V gene encodes CDR1 MNHNS and CDR2 SASEGT. This CDR3 is built from 13 residues. This CDR3 is CASSETGTYEQYF. The DNA of the CDR3 is TGTGCCAGCAGTGAGACTGGCACCTACGAGCAGTACTTC.

The J gene is TRBJ1-4, the V gene TRBV3-1 (or the pseudogene TRBV3-2); 8 bases map to TRBD1. The CDR3 is 15 amino acids. Germline CDR1 and CDR2: LGHDT and YNNKEL (reference sequence). V shed 5 bases and J 8 bases; nucleotides not matched to a gene: 10. The CDR3 is CASSFRQGRIEKLFF. Written as DNA, the CDR3 is TGTGCCAGCAGCTTCCGACAGGGGAGAATAGAAAAACTGTTTTTT.

This CDR3 is CASSSGIGVNTEAFF. The CDR3 DNA follows: TGTGCCAGCAGCTCCGGAATAGGGGTTAACACTGAAGCTTTCTTT. The chain uses TRBV7-8 and TRBJ1-1; possible D gene TRBD1, 5 bases. V was pared by 4 bases and J by 2 bases, with 14 bases between. The CDR3 has 15 residues. The germline V gene has CDR1 SGHVS and CDR2 FQNEAQ.

The V call is TRBV5-1, the J call TRBJ2-1, with 7 positions matching TRBD2. Germline values: CDR1 SGHRS, CDR2 YFSETQ. Germline trimming cut 4 bases from V and 8 bases from J; bases unmatched to any gene: 18. The CDR3 loop spans 17 amino acids. Here the CDR3 reads CASSVTGGGSLGDEQFF. Written as DNA, the CDR3 is TGCGCCAGCAGCGTCACGGGGGGTGGATCCCTCGGGGATGAGCAGTTCTTC.

The V gene is TRBV10-3, the J gene TRBJ2-2; 12 bases are a match to TRBD1. Germline V CDR1 and CDR2: ENHRY, SYGVKD. Unmatched junction bases numbered 4, after V lost 7 bases and J lost 4 bases. This CDR3 spans 15 amino acids. The CDR3 protein is CAIIRGQGATGELFF. The CDR3 DNA is TGTGCCATCATTAGGGGACAGGGGGCCACCGGGGAGCTGTTTTTT.

The V and J genes are TRBV11-2 and TRBJ2-5; 13 bases map to TRBD2. The CDR3 consists of 17 residues. Germline-derived CDR1 and CDR2 are SGHAT and FQNNGV. Germline trimming cut 1 base from V and 4 bases from J; bases unmatched to any gene: 6. CDR3 sequence (DNA): TGTGCCAGCAGCTTAGGGAGCGGGACTAGCGGGGCAGAGACCCAGTACTTC. Its protein is CASSLGSGTSGAETQYF.

This clone showed up just once. The rearrangement links TRBV5-6 to TRBJ1-2, with a tentative D call TRBD1 (5 bases). Trimming left V 4 bases short and J 0 bases short, with 13 bases between. Germline V gene data show CDR1 as SGHDT and CDR2 as YYEEEE. The CDR3 covers 15 residues. CDR3 residues: CASSPRTQANYGYTF. Here the CDR3 DNA reads TGTGCCAGCAGCCCTCGGACACAAGCTAACTATGGCTACACCTTC.

The chain recombines TRBV6-1 with TRBJ1-2; D is unresolved. The ends were cut back, 3 bases at V and 4 bases at J, with 9 bases in the middle. The CDR3 has 13 amino acids. The germline CDR1 and CDR2 sequences are MNHNS and SASEGT. CDR3 residues: CASSESGTYGYTF. CDR3 sequence (DNA): TGTGCCAGCAGTGAGTCAGGTACCTATGGCTACACCTTC.

This chain joins TRBV5-1 and TRBJ1-1; 12 bases fit TRBD1. The CDR3 loop spans 17 amino acids. V was pared by 4 bases and J by 2 bases, with 9 bases of the junction left unmatched. Germline V gene data show CDR1 as SGHRS and CDR2 as YFSETQ. This chain's CDR3 is CASSPGQGASGNTEAFF. CDR3 nucleotide sequence: TGCGCCAGCAGCCCGGGACAGGGGGCGTCCGGAAACACTGAAGCTTTCTTT.

The genes are TRBV5-1 and TRBJ2-7, with 7 bases that match TRBD1. The J segment lost 2 bases and the V segment lost 1 base, leaving 3 bases of the junction unmatched. CDR1 is SGHRS, CDR2 YFSETQ, per germline. The CDR3 is 14 residues long. The chain's CDR3 is CASSLLQGPYEQYF. In nucleotides, the CDR3 is TGCGCCAGCAGCTTGCTACAGGGGCCCTACGAGCAGTACTTC.

The rearrangement links TRBV7-9 to TRBJ1-5; a possible D gene is TRBD1 (5 bases). The CDR3 totals 17 residues. The V end lost 1 base, the J end lost 1 base, and 14 bases lay between the germline ends. The germline V gene encodes CDR1 SEHNR and CDR2 FQNEAQ (reference sequence). DNA of the CDR3: TGTGCCAGCAGCTTAGGGAGGGGTTGGGGAAGCAATCAGCCCCAGCATTTT. Protein sequence: CASSLGRGWGSNQPQHF.

V and J are TRBV2 and TRBJ2-5, with 9 bases aligning to TRBD1. Per germline, CDR1 SNHLY and CDR2 FYNNEI. This CDR3 spans 13 amino acids. V lost 6 bases to trimming and J lost 7 bases; unmatched junction nucleotides: 6. The CDR3 loop is CASRDRGSWTQYF. The CDR3, as DNA: TGTGCCAGCAGGGACAGGGGCTCCTGGACCCAGTACTTC.

The rearrangement joins TRBV7-2 to TRBJ1-2; 7 nucleotides line up with TRBD1. The CDR3 length is 14 residues. Germline V lookup: CDR1 SGHTA, CDR2 FQGNSA. The V and J ends lost 4 bases and 5 bases, in that order; junction bases with no gene match: 7. The CDR3 here is CASSSDRALYGYTF. CDR3 bases: TGTGCCAGCAGCTCAGACAGGGCCCTGTATGGCTACACCTTC.

The rearrangement links TRBV19 to TRBJ1-5; no reliable D call. The V and J ends lost 7 bases and 10 bases respectively, with 29 bases between them. This CDR3 is built from 17 residues. CDR1 is LNHDA, CDR2 SQIVND, per germline (reference sequence). The CDR3 coding sequence is TGTGCCAGTAAGCAATATGGGGTCACTGCCGGGGAGGGACCCCAGCATTTT. It specifies CASKQYGVTAGEGPQHF.

The CDR3 nucleotides read TGCGCCAGCAGCCAGACACCCCCGGGACAGGACATGAACACTGAAGCTTTCTTT. Translated, it gives CASSQTPPGQDMNTEAFF. The chain combines TRBV4-1 with TRBJ1-1; TRBD1 matches at 8 bases. The V gene's germline CDR1 is MGHRA and CDR2 YSYEKL. J gave up 0 bases and V 3 bases, and 12 bases lay outside the gene matches. The CDR3 has 18 amino acids.

This clone appeared once. The CDR3 nucleotides are TGTGCCAGCAGCTCCCGGGACAGGGGGCGTCATTACTATGGCTACACCTTC. Residues: CASSSRDRGRHYYGYTF. The chain links TRBV11-2 to TRBJ1-2; the match to TRBD1 covers 12 bases. Germline CDR1 SGHAT, CDR2 FQNNGV. The CDR3 has 17 residues. The J segment lost 3 bases and the V segment lost 4 bases, leaving 9 bases of the junction unmatched.

Here the CDR3 reads CASSLDRFTEAFF. CDR3 DNA sequence: TGCGCCAGCAGCTTGGACAGGTTCACTGAAGCTTTCTTT. The chain combines TRBV5-1 with TRBJ1-1; possibly TRBD1 for D (5 bases). The germline CDR1 and CDR2 sequences are SGHRS and YFSETQ. CDR3 length equals 13 residues. The V end lost 0 bases, the J end lost 4 bases, and 7 bases lay between the germline ends.

The chain joins TRBV30 to TRBJ2-7; D possibly corresponds to TRBD1 (5 bases). V was pared by 3 bases and J by 5 bases, with 11 bases between. Germline V CDR1 and CDR2: GTSNPN, SVGIG (reference sequence). The CDR3 consists of 12 residues. The CDR3 DNA sequence: TGTGCCTGGAGCAGGGTGACGGACGAGCAGTACTTC. It is translated as CAWSRVTDEQYF.

This clone has more than one count but fewer than ten. The rearrangement uses TRBV6-1 and TRBJ2-5; D may be TRBD1 (5 bases). The V end was cut by 3 bases, the J end by 1 base, with 15 bases between. In germline, CDR1 is MNHNS, CDR2 SASEGT. The CDR3 consists of 16 residues. The chain's CDR3 is CASSEGSLGAQETQYF. Written as DNA, the CDR3 is TGTGCCAGCAGTGAGGGGTCCCTTGGGGCCCAAGAGACCCAGTACTTC.

The chain carries TRBV7-9 and TRBJ1-2, with no clear D. There are 12 residues in the CDR3. Germline lookup yields CDR1 SEHNR and CDR2 FQNEAQ (reference sequence). V shed 5 bases and J shed 13 bases, with 17 bases lying between them. CDR3 residues: CASSTEGSGSTF. The CDR3 coding sequence is TGTGCCAGCAGCACAGAGGGCAGCGGTAGCACCTTC.

The chain joins TRBV9 to TRBJ1-1; 9 bases are a match to TRBD1. From germline, CDR1 is SGDLS and CDR2 YYNGEE. Germline trimming cut 6 bases from V and 3 bases from J; bases unmatched to any gene: 9. CDR3 length equals 15 residues. In DNA, the CDR3 is TGTGCCAGCAACAGACAGGGGGAGAGGTACACTGAAGCTTTCTTT. Protein sequence: CASNRQGERYTEAFF.

The chain has TRBV5-1 and TRBJ1-1; D gene uncertain. CDR1 and CDR2 (germline): SGHRS, YFSETQ. Deletions cut 4 bases from V and 4 bases from J, with 11 bases between. There are 13 residues in the CDR3. Written as DNA, the CDR3 is TGCGCCAGCAGCGCTACAGCAGGCACTGAAGCTTTCTTT. This sequence encodes CASSATAGTEAFF.

The chain uses TRBV7-2 and TRBJ2-7; 11 nucleotides agree with TRBD2. J was trimmed by 6 bases and V by 1 base; bases with no gene match: 11. The CDR3 totals 17 residues. In germline, CDR1 is SGHTA, CDR2 FQGNSA. In DNA, the CDR3 is TGTGCCAGCAGCTTAGTAGGTAGCGGGGGGGCACCCCTCGAGCAGTACTTC. This sequence encodes CASSLVGSGGAPLEQYF.

The chain uses TRBV7-9 and TRBJ2-1; possibly TRBD2 for D (6 bases). CDR3 length: 15 amino acids. The V gene's germline CDR1 is SEHNR and CDR2 FQNEAQ (reference sequence). Trimming took 4 bases from V and 2 from J, leaving 12 bases between them. The CDR3 region has the DNA TGTGCCAGCAGCTCGGACTACAGCCCCTACAATGAGCAGTTCTTC. Amino acid sequence: CASSSDYSPYNEQFF.

This rearrangement joins TRBV30 to TRBJ1-2; 8 nucleotides align to TRBD1. J lost 2 bases, V lost 5 bases, and 4 bases had no gene match. The germline gives CDR1 GTSNPN, CDR2 SVGIG (reference sequence). This CDR3 comprises 13 residues. Here the CDR3 reads CAWGGQGNYGYTF. In nucleotides, the CDR3 is TGTGCCTGGGGCGGACAGGGAAACTATGGCTACACCTTC.